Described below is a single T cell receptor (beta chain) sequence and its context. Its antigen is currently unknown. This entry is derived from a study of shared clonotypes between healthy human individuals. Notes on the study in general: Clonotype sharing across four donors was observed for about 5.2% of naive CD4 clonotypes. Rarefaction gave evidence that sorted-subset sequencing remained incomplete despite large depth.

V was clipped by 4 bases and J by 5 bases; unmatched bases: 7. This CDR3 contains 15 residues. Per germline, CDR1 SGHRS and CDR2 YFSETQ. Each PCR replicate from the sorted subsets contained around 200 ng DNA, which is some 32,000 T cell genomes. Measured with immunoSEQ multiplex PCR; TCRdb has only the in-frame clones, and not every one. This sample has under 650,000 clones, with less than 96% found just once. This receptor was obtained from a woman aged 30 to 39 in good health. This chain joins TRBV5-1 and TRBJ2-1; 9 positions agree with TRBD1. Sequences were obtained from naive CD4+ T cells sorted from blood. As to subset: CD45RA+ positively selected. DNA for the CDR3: TGCGCCAGCAGCATTACCGGGACAGGGAACAATGAGCAGTTCTTC. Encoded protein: CASSITGTGNNEQFF.